These 21 T cell receptor beta chains were all obtained from the same sample, sequenced in a study of HIV-infected patients and healthy controls. Alpha and beta constant-region primers primed reverse transcription of approximately 500 ng RNA. Alpha and beta chain libraries were made separately by chain-specific third strand synthesis with multiplexing indices. TCRdb ran MiXCR on the 5' RACE reads and lists one entry per CDR3 protein. The sample holds approximately 7,700 distinct CDR3 sequences, about 5.9% seen once. No cell fractionation was done, so the repertoire covers all unsorted peripheral blood T cells. Specimen: blood, collected before antiretroviral therapy. Receptors were obtained from an adult with HIV infection.

Many counts were recorded for this clonotype. The chain carries TRBV12-3 or TRBV12-4 and TRBJ2-3, with 8 bases fitting TRBD1. V shed 6 bases and J 4 bases; nucleotides not matched to a gene: 6. The CDR3 contains 14 residues. For the CDR3, the DNA is TGTGCCAGCAGCTGGACAGGGTGGGCAGATACGCAGTATTTT. Amino acid sequence: CASSWTGWADTQYF.

This clonotype was found many times. The chain recombines TRBV7-9 with TRBJ1-2, with D possibly matching TRBD1 (5 bases). CDR3 length equals 14 residues. V was shortened by 5 bases and J by 3 bases, with 13 bases between the two germline ends. Germline V gene sequence: CDR1 SEHNR, CDR2 FQNEAQ (reference sequence). The CDR3 is CASSDRDRYYGYTF. The CDR3 DNA is TGTGCCAGCAGCGACCGGGACCGGTACTATGGCTACACCTTC.

In the case of this clonotype: Possible read error: a much larger clone is one base away. This rearrangement joins TRBV7-9 to TRBJ2-5, with D unclear. CDR1 and CDR2 (germline): SEHNR, FQNEAQ (reference sequence). The CDR3 runs 14 residues. The DNA for the CDR3 is TGTGCCAGCAGCTTTCTTACAAGTCAAGATACCCAGTACTTC. This sequence encodes CASSFLTSQDTQYF.

In its sample, this clonotype ranks as medium-sized. V and J are TRBV11-2 and TRBJ2-7, with 8 bases aligning to TRBD2. The CDR3 is 15 residues long. V was pared by 5 bases and J by 3 bases, with 9 bases of the junction left unmatched. Looked up from germline, CDR1 is SGHAT and CDR2 is FQNNGV. For the CDR3, the DNA is TGTGCCAGCAGCAACAAAGCGGGGGCGGGCTACGAGCAGTACTTC. Amino acid sequence: CASSNKAGAGYEQYF.

By sample share, this clonotype is medium-sized. V usage is TRBV10-2 and J usage is TRBJ2-1, with a tentative D call TRBD1 (6 bases). This CDR3 is built from 13 residues. Trimming took off 6 bases at V and 2 bases at J, with 8 bases between the two ends. Germline values: CDR1 WSHSY, CDR2 SAAADI. The CDR3 DNA sequence: TGCGCCAGCAGAGAGGGGGCCTACAATGAGCAGTTCTTC. Translating gives CASREGAYNEQFF.

This clonotype was observed at least ten times. The rearrangement joins TRBV5-1 to TRBJ2-7, with D tentatively TRBD2 (5 bases). CDR1 and CDR2 (germline): SGHRS, YFSETQ. The V and J ends lost 0 bases and 0 bases respectively, with 10 bases between them. This CDR3 contains 15 residues. CDR3 in amino acids: CASSLGGIGSYEQYV. The CDR3 DNA is TGCGCCAGCAGCTTGGGAGGGATCGGCTCCTACGAGCAGTACGTC.

This clonotype counts as medium-sized. The V and J genes are TRBV7-9 and TRBJ2-3; tentatively, D is TRBD2 (6 bases). Per the germline V gene, CDR1 is SEHNR and CDR2 is FQNEAQ (reference sequence). The CDR3 covers 15 residues. Trimming pared 1 base from V and 3 bases from J, leaving 11 bases between. CDR3 protein: CASSLVAGWTDTQYF. The CDR3 DNA sequence: TGTGCCAGCAGCTTAGTGGCGGGGTGGACAGATACGCAGTATTTT.

This clonotype was counted at least ten times. The chain combines TRBV5-4 with TRBJ2-3, with 10 nucleotides matching TRBD1. V was clipped by 0 bases and J by 3 bases; unmatched bases: 7. The CDR3 consists of 17 residues. Germline CDR1 reads SGHNT; CDR2 reads YYREEE (reference sequence). The CDR3 sequence is CASSLAVGTGATDTQYF. The CDR3 nucleotides read TGTGCCAGCAGCTTGGCCGTGGGGACAGGGGCAACAGATACGCAGTATTTT.

This clonotype is categorized as medium-sized. This CDR3 is CASSLDIYQPQHF. The CDR3 DNA follows: TGTGCCAGCAGCCTGGACATTTATCAGCCCCAGCATTTT. J is TRBJ1-5 and V is TRBV9; maybe TRBD1 (5 bases). The V gene lost 4 bases and the J gene lost 5 bases, with 10 bases spanning the gap. Germline V gene sequence: CDR1 SGDLS, CDR2 YYNGEE. The CDR3 has 13 amino acids.

Judged by abundance, this clonotype is medium-sized. The chain couples TRBV6-5 to TRBJ1-1; TRBD1 is a possible D gene (5 bases). Per germline, CDR1 MNHEY and CDR2 SVGAGI. V lost 10 bases and J lost 4, with 16 bases in between. The CDR3 sequence is 13 residues long. The CDR3 loop reads CATVDRRGTEAFF. The DNA of the CDR3 is TGTGCCACCGTGGACCGGAGGGGCACTGAAGCTTTCTTT.

In its sample, this clonotype ranks as medium-sized. This chain joins TRBV7-9 and TRBJ2-7; the match to TRBD1 covers 10 bases. Trimming removed 4 bases from V and 5 bases from J; junction bases left unmatched: 2. CDR1 and CDR2 (germline): SEHNR, FQNEAQ (reference sequence). The CDR3 has 13 amino acids. CDR3 DNA sequence: TGTGCCAGCAGCTGGGACAGGGGCCACGAGCAGTACTTC. Translated, it gives CASSWDRGHEQYF.

By sample share, this clonotype is medium-sized. The chain uses TRBV6-2 or TRBV6-3 and TRBJ2-1, with D perhaps matching TRBD2 (5 bases). Germline V gene sequence: CDR1 MNHEY, CDR2 SVGEGT. The CDR3 consists of 15 residues. Trimming took off 5 bases at V and 0 bases at J, with 11 bases between the two ends. The CDR3 DNA reads TGTGCCAGCAGTCCCCGGGGTCACTCCTACAATGAGCAGTTCTTC. Amino acid sequence: CASSPRGHSYNEQFF.

This clonotype occurred many times. The chain couples TRBV5-1 to TRBJ1-1; no clear D. CDR1 and CDR2 from the germline V gene are SGHRS and YFSETQ. This CDR3 is built from 14 residues. V was pared by 4 bases and J by 1 base, with 11 bases between. This chain's CDR3 is CASSLQSENTEAFF. The CDR3 DNA reads TGCGCCAGCAGCCTACAGTCAGAGAACACTGAAGCTTTCTTT.

In its sample, this clonotype is medium-sized (0.01 to 0.1%). The rearrangement joins TRBV3-1 to TRBJ1-2, with TRBD1 identical over 8 bases. There are 16 residues in the CDR3. Germline V gives CDR1 LGHDT, CDR2 YNNKEL (reference sequence). With V trimmed by 3 bases and J by 2 bases, 8 bases remained unmatched. The CDR3, as DNA: TGTGCCAGCAGCCACGGTAGTGCAGGGGGCAACTATGGCTACACCTTC. This codes for CASSHGSAGGNYGYTF. Using reference TRBV3-1 and TRBJ1-2 for the parts outside the CDR3, the full variable domain is DTAVSQTPKYLVTQMGNDKSIKCEQNLGHDTMYWYKQDSKKFLKIMFSYNNKELIINETVPNRFSPKSPDKAHLNLHINSLELGDSAVYFCASSHGSAGGNYGYTFGSGTRLTVV.

This clonotype was observed at least ten times. The chain has TRBV4-3 and TRBJ2-1; 8 positions agree with TRBD1. V gave up 2 bases and J gave up 6 bases; unmatched junction bases: 3. Germline V gene lookup returns CDR1 LGHNA and CDR2 YSLEER. The CDR3 runs 14 residues. CDR3 DNA: TGCGCCAGCAGCCAAACCGGACAGGGCAATGAGCAGTTCTTC. Translating it yields CASSQTGQGNEQFF.

By share, this clonotype counts as medium-sized. The V gene is TRBV20-1, the J gene TRBJ2-3, with 9 bases identical to TRBD2. Germline lookup yields CDR1 DFQATT and CDR2 SNEGSKA (reference sequence). The CDR3 contains 17 residues. V trimming: 0 bases; J trimming: 2 bases; junction bases outside the gene matches: 9. The CDR3 loop is CSARDLLGGGDTDTQYF. CDR3 DNA: TGCAGTGCTAGAGATCTATTGGGCGGGGGGGACACAGATACGCAGTATTTT.

By proportion, this clonotype is medium-sized. This sequence joins TRBV12-3 or TRBV12-4 and TRBJ2-7; unclear D gene. V was shortened by 3 bases and J by 4 bases, with 7 bases between the two germline ends. The CDR3 extends over 12 amino acids. The CDR3 DNA sequence: TGTGCCAGCAGTTTGGTTGTGTACGAGCAGTACTTC. This codes for CASSLVVYEQYF.

This clonotype is termed medium-sized. The gene calls are TRBV12-3 or TRBV12-4 and TRBJ2-3; a possible D gene is TRBD1 (5 bases). This CDR3 has 14 residues. Trimming cost V 3 bases and J 1 base, with 8 bases left between them. The CDR3 coding sequence is TGTGCCAGCAGTTTCCAGGGTGGCACAGATACGCAGTATTTT. Its protein is CASSFQGGTDTQYF.

This clonotype is deemed medium-sized. The chain carries TRBV6-1 and TRBJ1-3; weak D call: TRBD1 (5 bases). Germline V CDR1 and CDR2: MNHNS, SASEGT. Trimming took off 1 base at V and 2 bases at J, with 9 bases between the two ends. The CDR3 is made up of 15 amino acids. The CDR3 protein is CASSEDGGAGNTIYF. The CDR3 DNA follows: TGTGCCAGCAGTGAAGATGGGGGGGCTGGAAACACCATATATTTT.

This clonotype is judged medium-sized. The DNA of the CDR3 is TGTGCCAGCAGCCAAAAGGTCTATTGGCTAGCGGGGGGGCTGAGCACAGATACGCAGTATTTT. Its translation: CASSQKVYWLAGGLSTDTQYF. The rearrangement links TRBV4-2 to TRBJ2-3, with TRBD2 matching 12 bases. Looked up from germline, CDR1 is LGHNA and CDR2 is YNFKEQ. The junction had 15 bases not matched to a gene; V was cut back by 2 bases and J by 0 bases. The CDR3 length is 21 residues.

The genes are TRBV20-1 and TRBJ2-3, with D tentatively TRBD2 (6 bases). The CDR3 has 14 residues. Between the trimmed V and J ends, which lost 3 bases and 4 bases, there was a span of 14 bases. Germline-derived CDR1 and CDR2 are DFQATT and SNEGSKA (reference sequence). This CDR3 is CSARDYPEADTQYF. As DNA, the CDR3 is TGCAGTGCTAGGGACTACCCAGAGGCAGATACGCAGTATTTT.